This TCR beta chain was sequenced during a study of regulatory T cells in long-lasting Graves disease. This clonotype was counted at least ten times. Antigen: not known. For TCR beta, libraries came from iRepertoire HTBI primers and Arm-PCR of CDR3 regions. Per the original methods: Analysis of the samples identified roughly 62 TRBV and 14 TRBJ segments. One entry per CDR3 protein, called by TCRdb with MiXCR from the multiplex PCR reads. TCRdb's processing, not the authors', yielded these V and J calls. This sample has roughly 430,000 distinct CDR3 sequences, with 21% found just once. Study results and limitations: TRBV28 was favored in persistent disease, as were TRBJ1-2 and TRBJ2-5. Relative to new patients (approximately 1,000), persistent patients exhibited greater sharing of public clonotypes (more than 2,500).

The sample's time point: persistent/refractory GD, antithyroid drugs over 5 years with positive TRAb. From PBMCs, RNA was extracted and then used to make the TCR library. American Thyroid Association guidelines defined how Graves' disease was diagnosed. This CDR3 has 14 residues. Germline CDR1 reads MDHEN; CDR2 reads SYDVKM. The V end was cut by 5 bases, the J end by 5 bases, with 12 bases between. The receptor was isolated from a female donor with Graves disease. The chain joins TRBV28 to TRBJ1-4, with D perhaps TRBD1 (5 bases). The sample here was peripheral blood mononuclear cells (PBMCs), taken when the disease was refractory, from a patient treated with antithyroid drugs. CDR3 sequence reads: CASSTTDLNEKLFF. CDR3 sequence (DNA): TGTGCCAGCAGTACGACAGACCTCAATGAAAAACTGTTTTTT.